The 20 T cell receptor beta chains below all came from one sample that was sequenced in a study of CD8 T cells in ankylosing spondylitis. Antigens of these TCRs are unknown. The study, taken as a whole, reports: A TCR beta motif of eight highly homologous variants appeared characteristic of ankylosing spondylitis blood.

TCRdb used MiXCR to reprocess the 5' RACE reads, holding one entry per CDR3 protein. The sample contains 700,000 to 850,000 distinct CDR3 sequences, over 9.5% of which appear only once. Sequenced sample: blood, either unsorted or a sorted T cell fraction (not recorded which). The receptor set was obtained from a male donor with ankylosing spondylitis.

The V gene is TRBV12-3 or TRBV12-4, the J gene TRBJ1-2; 8 bases align to TRBD1. The J segment lost 7 bases and the V segment lost 6 bases, leaving 7 bases of the junction unmatched. The CDR3 is 13 residues long. CDR3 nucleotides: TGTGCCAGCAGCTTCAGGGGGCAGGGTGGCTACACCTTC. Translating gives CASSFRGQGGYTF.

V is TRBV5-4 and J is TRBJ2-1; 11 nucleotides align to TRBD2. The CDR3 length is 15 residues. CDR1 is SGHNT and CDR2 is YYREEE in the germline V gene (reference sequence). V was pared by 4 bases and J by 4 bases, with 4 bases of the junction left unmatched. The CDR3 loop reads CASSLTSGMYNEQFF. CDR3 sequence (DNA): TGTGCCAGCAGCCTGACTAGCGGGATGTACAATGAGCAGTTCTTC.

This clonotype appeared a few times. V usage is TRBV6-5 and J usage is TRBJ1-1; the D is unclear. CDR1 MNHEY and CDR2 SVGAGI come from the germline V gene. V dropped 4 bases and J dropped 9 bases, with 15 bases sitting between them. The CDR3 is 13 amino acids. In nucleotides, the CDR3 is TGTGCCAGCAGTTCCCATGCAGCGGGAAAAGCTTTCTTT. Translated, it gives CASSSHAAGKAFF.

Many counts were recorded for this clonotype. This chain connects TRBV5-1 to TRBJ2-2; D remains ambiguous. V dropped 3 bases and J dropped 5 bases, with 11 bases sitting between them. From germline, CDR1 is SGHRS and CDR2 YFSETQ. The CDR3 loop spans 14 amino acids. CDR3 in amino acids: CASSSGPGTGELFF. CDR3 nucleotide sequence: TGCGCCAGCAGCTCCGGACCTGGGACCGGGGAGCTGTTTTTT.

The rearrangement joins TRBV10-3 to TRBJ1-5; no reliable D call. CDR3 length: 14 amino acids. V lost 0 bases, J lost 5 bases, and 8 bases lay in between. Per the germline V gene, CDR1 is ENHRY and CDR2 is SYGVKD. Here the CDR3 reads CAISESTRDQPQHF. The DNA for the CDR3 is TGTGCCATCAGTGAGTCGACTAGGGATCAGCCCCAGCATTTT.

Ten or more counts support this clonotype. The rearrangement links TRBV29-1 to TRBJ1-2; D not resolved. The CDR3 runs to 14 residues. The V gene's germline CDR1 is SQVTM and CDR2 ANQGSEA. Trimming left V 3 bases short and J 0 bases short, with 11 bases between. The CDR3, as DNA: TGCAGCGTTGACCTTCCCTTAGCTAACTATGGCTACACCTTC. This encodes CSVDLPLANYGYTF.

The chain recombines TRBV28 with TRBJ2-7, with TRBD2 matching over 9 bases. With 4 bases clipped from V and 0 bases from J, the junction kept 4 bases outside the gene matches. Germline V lookup: CDR1 MDHEN, CDR2 SYDVKM. CDR3 length: 15 residues. The CDR3 bases are TGTGCCAGCAGTTCGAGCGGGAGGAGCTCCTACGAGCAGTACTTC. Residues: CASSSSGRSSYEQYF.

This clonotype was observed a handful of times. The gene calls are TRBV7-2 and TRBJ2-7; D gene ambiguous. CDR3 length equals 17 residues. In germline, CDR1 is SGHTA, CDR2 FQGNSA. Trimming took off 3 bases at V and 4 bases at J, with 22 bases between the two ends. CDR3 bases: TGTGCCAGCAGCTTCAAGGGAATCTCAACCGAACCGTACGAGCAGTACTTC. This codes for CASSFKGISTEPYEQYF.

The V gene is TRBV24-1, the J gene TRBJ2-7; D could derive from TRBD1 or TRBD2 (6 bases each). This CDR3 is built from 11 residues. Germline CDR1 KGHDR, CDR2 SFDVKD. Trimming cost V 9 bases and J 8 bases, with 13 bases left between them. CDR3 nucleotides: TGTGCCACCGCCGAGGGGGGACAGCAGTACTTC. Protein sequence: CATAEGGQQYF.

The chain links TRBV6-1 to TRBJ2-2; D might be TRBD1 or TRBD2, each matching 6 bases. V lost 11 bases, J lost 2 bases, and 18 bases lay in between. This CDR3 comprises 15 residues. Germline V gives CDR1 MNHNS, CDR2 SASEGT. CDR3 nucleotide sequence: TGTGCCGGAGGGACAAGCACCGTCAACACCGGGGAGCTGTTTTTT. This codes for CAGGTSTVNTGELFF.

In its sample, this clonotype was seen a few times. V is TRBV6-1 and J is TRBJ2-7; possible D gene TRBD1, 8 bases. Germline CDR1 reads MNHNS; CDR2 reads SASEGT. With 6 bases removed from V and 3 bases from J, the gap between germline ends came to 15 bases. The CDR3 totals 14 residues. CDR3 sequence reads: CASSKGGTGYEQYF. The CDR3 DNA sequence: TGTGCCAGCAGCAAGGGAGGGACAGGCTACGAGCAGTACTTC.

The genes are TRBV5-1 and TRBJ2-7; D unresolved. CDR1 and CDR2 (germline): SGHRS, YFSETQ. The CDR3 length is 16 residues. Trimming removed 1 base from V and 3 bases from J, with 17 bases in between. This CDR3 reads CASSLSFRASGYEQYF. CDR3 nucleotides: TGCGCCAGCAGCTTGTCCTTTAGGGCCTCAGGCTACGAGCAGTACTTC.

J is TRBJ2-1 and V is TRBV5-1; D perhaps matches TRBD2 (5 bases). Trimming removed 3 bases at V and 1 base at J, with 17 bases between. CDR3 size: 17 residues. Germline V gene lookup returns CDR1 SGHRS and CDR2 YFSETQ. The CDR3 sequence is CASSWQPAGLSYNEQFF. CDR3 bases: TGCGCCAGCAGCTGGCAACCGGCGGGCCTATCCTACAATGAGCAGTTCTTC.

In this sample, this clonotype turned up many times. The chain links TRBV20-1 to TRBJ1-2, with no clear D. The CDR3 extends over 11 amino acids. V was trimmed by 6 bases and J by 4 bases, leaving 9 bases between them. The germline CDR1 and CDR2 sequences are DFQATT and SNEGSKA (reference sequence). Written as DNA, the CDR3 is TGCAGTGCCAGTACACTCTATGGCTACACCTTC. It codes for CSASTLYGYTF.

This clonotype was counted once. The chain carries TRBV20-1 and TRBJ2-3; unclear D gene. Germline V lookup: CDR1 DFQATT, CDR2 SNEGSKA (reference sequence). V was clipped by 3 bases and J by 4 bases, with 14 bases between them. CDR3 size: 14 residues. The chain's CDR3 is CSARVAELPDTQYF. The CDR3 bases are TGCAGTGCTAGGGTGGCAGAGCTACCAGATACGCAGTATTTT.

Only a few counts were recorded for this clonotype. The chain carries TRBV20-1 and TRBJ1-1; no definite D call. Looked up from germline, CDR1 is DFQATT and CDR2 is SNEGSKA (reference sequence). The CDR3 has 13 amino acids. V was pared by 0 bases and J by 11 bases, with 16 bases between. The CDR3 DNA reads TGCAGTGCTAGAGAGACATTGACACAGTGGGCTTTCTTT. It specifies CSARETLTQWAFF.

This clonotype was seen many times. This rearrangement joins TRBV6-2 or TRBV6-3 to TRBJ2-1; 8 nucleotides agree with TRBD1. The CDR3 totals 15 residues. Looked up from germline, CDR1 is MNHEY and CDR2 is SVGEGT. V lost 6 bases and J lost 1; bases outside the gene matches: 5. This CDR3 reads CASSSGQGSYNEQFF. DNA for the CDR3: TGTGCCAGCAGCTCCGGACAGGGATCCTACAATGAGCAGTTCTTC.

Only a few counts were recorded for this clonotype. The CDR3 sequence: CASSPYGDSGELFF. CDR3 bases: TGCGCCAGCAGCCCCTATGGGGATAGCGGGGAGCTGTTTTTT. The chain is built from TRBV5-1 and TRBJ2-2; D gene ambiguous. The CDR3 contains 14 residues. The germline V gene encodes CDR1 SGHRS and CDR2 YFSETQ. V was shortened by 4 bases and J by 7 bases, with 14 bases between the two germline ends.

This clonotype was counted between two and nine times. This rearrangement joins TRBV29-1 to TRBJ1-1; no clear D gene. Trimming left V 7 bases short and J 0 bases short, with 12 bases between. There are 13 residues in the CDR3. Germline V gives CDR1 SQVTM, CDR2 ANQGSEA. The CDR3 spells CSAAGRMNTEAFF. The CDR3 coding sequence is TGCAGCGCGGCCGGGAGAATGAACACTGAAGCTTTCTTT.

The rearrangement joins TRBV28 to TRBJ1-4; 7 bases map to TRBD1. J lost 8 bases, V lost 6 bases, and 6 bases had no gene match. The CDR3 sequence is 13 residues long. Germline assignment: CDR1 MDHEN and CDR2 SYDVKM. The chain's CDR3 is CASSRSTGEKLFF. CDR3 DNA sequence: TGTGCCAGCAGCCGTTCGACAGGGGAAAAACTGTTTTTT.